This T cell receptor beta chain was obtained from a study of identical twins. Template switching added a universal primer site; cDNA carried unique molecular identifiers. TCRdb re-called the 5' RACE reads with MiXCR, one entry per CDR3 protein. The sample records around 960,000 distinct CDR3 sequences, roughly an eighth being singletons. A note on this clonotype: Its specificity is not known.

The study's findings and limits: Out-of-frame alpha sequences shared by twins were enriched for low generation probability.

CDR3 length equals 14 residues. CDR1 is SGHTA and CDR2 is FQGNSA in the germline V gene. The V gene end was trimmed by 7 bases and the J gene end by 4 bases; junction bases not matched to a gene: 8. These same records also appear under a second study, on yellow fever vaccine responses in identical twins. That paper states: It has been reported that, in twins, the vaccine T cell response seemed partly convergent and partly personalized.

The V gene is TRBV7-2, the J gene TRBJ2-3; 7 bases align to TRBD1. This receptor was taken from a young woman in good health. The sample taken for sequencing was PBMCs. The CDR3 DNA follows: TGTGCCAGCAATACGGGACAGTATCCAGATACGCAGTATTTT. Its translation is CASNTGQYPDTQYF.